The T cell receptor (beta chain) described here comes from a study of T cell responses to AZD1222 COVID-19 vaccine (dated by TCRdb to 2020 to 2022). At the level of the whole study: AZD1222 recipients with second doses at about 4 weeks or about 12 weeks were pooled, because spike-specific TCR depth and breadth did not differ between schedules. TCR sequencing covered some 240 trial participants: about 210 given two doses of AZD1222 and about 26 given two doses of MenACWY control vaccine. Trial participants were enrolled by age into subgroups of 18-55, 56-69 and 70-plus years, and around 150, 28 and 57 TCR-sequenced participants, respectively, were included in these subgroups.

The CDR3 regions of human TCRbeta chains were analyzed by immunosequencing. The original pipeline was this. Repertoire TCRs were matched against a reference library of SARS-CoV-2-specific TCRs generated with the MIRA antigen-specificity platform. Breadth was defined as the fraction of unique TCRs that were SARS-CoV-2-associated, and depth was defined as the fraction of total T cells that were SARS-CoV-2-associated. Each spike-specific TCR was assigned to its reactive spike region and to a CD4 or CD8 class using the MIRA data. Log10-transformed breadth and depth values were compared by one-way ANOVA with Sidak's multiple comparisons tests. In TCRdb, the immuneACCESS table is reduced to in-frame sequences with V and J assigned. These tables do not hold every clone; where another copy was compared, an unresolved V gene accounts for under half, and the others remain unexplained. The DNA was the basis for D and trimming; V, J and clone size are from that table. In all, the sample holds tens of thousands of clones, and roughly 90% of those were seen once. Roughly 4.2% of the sample goes to the ten largest clones.

V and J lose 1 base and 5 bases, and a span of 14 bases separates them. The CDR3 starts with the cysteine, ends with the phenylalanine, and has 15 residues. Left in the record is the CDR3 DNA by itself, 45 bases read in frame from the first base. As encoded in the germline V gene (reference sequence), CDR1 is PRHDT while CDR2 is FYEKMQ. The time point label on this specimen signifies: baseline before first vaccination. Vaccinee samples were obtained from the UK trials COV001 and COV002, which included a single-blind randomized controlled phase 2/3 trial of AZD1222 (ChAdOx1 nCoV-19) in healthy adults. Trial participant PBMC samples were collected at day 0 and day 28 after the second dose for TCRbeta chain sequencing. As regards this clone: The antigen it recognizes is unknown. No base-level quality is on record; no much larger clone is a single base apart.

Overall study results and their limits: Participants were mostly white British, with more females than males. The authors suggested clonal diversity may have been underestimated. Because no day 14 peak-response samples were available, repertoires were characterized only after the peak T cell response. The 56-69-year group was small, and its depth increase did not reach significance, likely because of low power. Only five or six AZD1222 recipients were SARS-CoV-2 seropositive at baseline, limiting conclusions about previously exposed vaccinees. Nearly half of unique spike-specific TCRs reportedly recognized epitopes outside regions mutated in the B.1.351 and B.1.1.7 variants. The whole spike protein was spanned by vaccine-associated CD4 TCRs, and dominant responses were seen in regions 160-218 and 743-854. After two AZD1222 doses, both the breadth and the depth of spike-specific TCRs were significantly higher than at day 0 and than in MenACWY recipients.

The sequence derives from an adult in good health. The sequence links TRBV13 to TRBJ1-2; no confident D gene assignment can be made. This material consisted of peripheral blood, taken on day 0 of AZD1222 vaccination. The DNA sequence is TGTGCCAGCAGCTTAGATCGGTCCGGGGTTTATGGCTACACCTTC. Its amino acids are CASSLDRSGVYGYTF.